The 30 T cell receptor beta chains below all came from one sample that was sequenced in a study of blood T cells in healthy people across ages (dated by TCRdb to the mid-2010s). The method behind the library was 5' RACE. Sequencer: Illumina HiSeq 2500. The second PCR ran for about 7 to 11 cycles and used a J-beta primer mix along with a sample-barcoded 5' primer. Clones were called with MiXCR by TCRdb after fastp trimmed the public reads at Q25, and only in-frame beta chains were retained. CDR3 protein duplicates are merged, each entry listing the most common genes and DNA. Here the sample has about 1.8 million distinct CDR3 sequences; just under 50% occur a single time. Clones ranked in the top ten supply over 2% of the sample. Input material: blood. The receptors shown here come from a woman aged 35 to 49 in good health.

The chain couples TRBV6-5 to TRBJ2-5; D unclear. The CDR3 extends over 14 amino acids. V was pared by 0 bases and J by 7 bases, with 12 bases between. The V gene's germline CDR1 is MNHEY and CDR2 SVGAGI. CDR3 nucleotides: TGTGCCAGCAGTTACTCAGCCAGAGGCCCGACCCAGTACTTC. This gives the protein CASSYSARGPTQYF.

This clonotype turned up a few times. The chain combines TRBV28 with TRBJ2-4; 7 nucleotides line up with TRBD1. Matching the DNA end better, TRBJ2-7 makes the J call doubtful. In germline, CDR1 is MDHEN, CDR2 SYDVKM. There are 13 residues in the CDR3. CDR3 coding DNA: TGTGCCAGCAGTAACCGGGACAGAATCGAGCAGTACTTC. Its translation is CASSNRDRIEQYF.

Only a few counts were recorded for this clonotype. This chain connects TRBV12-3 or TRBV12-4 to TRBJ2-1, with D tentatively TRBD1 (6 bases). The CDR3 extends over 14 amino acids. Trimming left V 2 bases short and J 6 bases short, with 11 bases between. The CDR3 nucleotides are TGTGCCAGCAGTTTAAGTTCAGGGGCCAATGAGCAGTTCTTC. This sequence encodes CASSLSSGANEQFF.

In DNA form, the CDR3 reads TGCAGCGTTGTTGGGACAGCCGTCTATGGCTACACCTTC. Its translation is CSVVGTAVYGYTF. The chain has TRBV29-1 and TRBJ1-2, with TRBD1 identical over 7 bases. V lost 4 bases to trimming and J lost 4 bases; unmatched junction nucleotides: 6. The CDR3 is 13 amino acids. Germline-derived CDR1 and CDR2 are SQVTM and ANQGSEA.

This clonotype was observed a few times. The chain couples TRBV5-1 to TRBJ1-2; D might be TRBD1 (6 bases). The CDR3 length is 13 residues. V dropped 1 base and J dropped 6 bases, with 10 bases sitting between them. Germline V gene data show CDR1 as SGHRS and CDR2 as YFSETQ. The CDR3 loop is CASSLWQGNGYTF. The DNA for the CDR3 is TGCGCCAGCAGCTTGTGGCAGGGGAATGGCTACACCTTC. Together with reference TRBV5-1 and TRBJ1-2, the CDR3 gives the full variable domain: KAGVTQTPRYLIKTRGQQVTLSCSPISGHRSVSWYQQTPGQGLQFLFEYFSETQRNKGNFPGRFSGRQFSNSRSEMNVSTLELGDSALYLCASSLWQGNGYTFGSGTRLTVV.

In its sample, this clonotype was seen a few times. As DNA, the CDR3 is TGCGCCAGCAGCTTGGTGGGCGGCCTAGCGGGGTCGAAGGAGCAGTTCTTC. Protein: CASSLVGGLAGSKEQFF. The chain joins TRBV5-1 to TRBJ2-1, with TRBD2 identical over 9 bases. CDR3 size: 17 residues. Germline V gene lookup returns CDR1 SGHRS and CDR2 YFSETQ. The J segment lost 10 bases and the V segment lost 0 bases, leaving 14 bases of the junction unmatched.

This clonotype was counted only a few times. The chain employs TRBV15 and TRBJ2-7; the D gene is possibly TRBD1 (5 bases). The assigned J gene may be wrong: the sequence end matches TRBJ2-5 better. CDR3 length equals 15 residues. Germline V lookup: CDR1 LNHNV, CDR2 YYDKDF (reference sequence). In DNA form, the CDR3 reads TGTGCCACCAGCATCCGACAGAACCTCCAAGAGACCCAGTACTTC. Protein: CATSIRQNLQETQYF.

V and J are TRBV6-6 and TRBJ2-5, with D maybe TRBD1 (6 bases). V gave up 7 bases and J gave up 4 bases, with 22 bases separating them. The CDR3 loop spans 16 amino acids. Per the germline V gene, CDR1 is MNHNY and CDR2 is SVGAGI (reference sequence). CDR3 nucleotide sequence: TGTGCCAGCAAACCCCAGACAGGACCCGGCCTAGAGACCCAGTACTTC. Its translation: CASKPQTGPGLETQYF.

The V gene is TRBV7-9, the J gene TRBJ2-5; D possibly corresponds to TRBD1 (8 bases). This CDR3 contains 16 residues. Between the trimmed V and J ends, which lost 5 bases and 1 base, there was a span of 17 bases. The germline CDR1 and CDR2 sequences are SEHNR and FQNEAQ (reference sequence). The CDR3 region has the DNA TGTGCCAGCAGCGCCGGACAGGGAGGGTCCCAAGAGACCCAGTACTTC. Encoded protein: CASSAGQGGSQETQYF.

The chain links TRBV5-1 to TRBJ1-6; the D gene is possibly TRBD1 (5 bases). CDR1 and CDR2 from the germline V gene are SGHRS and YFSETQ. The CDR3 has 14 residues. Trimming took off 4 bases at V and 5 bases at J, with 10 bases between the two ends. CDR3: CASSRDGHNSPLHF. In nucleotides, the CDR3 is TGCGCCAGCAGCCGGGACGGACATAATTCACCCCTCCACTTT.

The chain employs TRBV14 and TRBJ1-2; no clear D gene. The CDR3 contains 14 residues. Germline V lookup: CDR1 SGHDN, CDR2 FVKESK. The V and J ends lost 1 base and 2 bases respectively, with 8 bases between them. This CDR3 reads CASSQVNGNYGYTF. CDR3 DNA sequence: TGTGCCAGCAGCCAAGTGAACGGAAACTATGGCTACACCTTC.

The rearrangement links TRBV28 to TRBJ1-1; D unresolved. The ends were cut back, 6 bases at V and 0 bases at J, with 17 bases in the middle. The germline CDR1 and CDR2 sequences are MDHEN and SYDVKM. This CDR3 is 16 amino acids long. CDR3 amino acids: CASSPWAGTMNTEAFF. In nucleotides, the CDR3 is TGTGCCAGCAGCCCGTGGGCAGGAACTATGAACACTGAAGCTTTCTTT.

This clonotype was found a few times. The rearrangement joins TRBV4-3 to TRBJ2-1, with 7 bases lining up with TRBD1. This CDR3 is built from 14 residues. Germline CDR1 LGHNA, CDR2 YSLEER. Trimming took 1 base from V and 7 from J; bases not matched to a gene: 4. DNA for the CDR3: TGCGCCAGCAGCCAAGGACAGGGATGGAATGAGCAGTTCTTC. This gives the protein CASSQGQGWNEQFF.

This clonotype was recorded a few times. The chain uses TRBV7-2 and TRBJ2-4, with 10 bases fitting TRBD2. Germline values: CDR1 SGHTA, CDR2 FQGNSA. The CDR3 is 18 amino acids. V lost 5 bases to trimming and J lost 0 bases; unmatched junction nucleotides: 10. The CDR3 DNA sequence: TGTGCCAGCAGCCCTCCAGGGACTAGCGCTCTAGCCAAAAACATTCAGTACTTC. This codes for CASSPPGTSALAKNIQYF.

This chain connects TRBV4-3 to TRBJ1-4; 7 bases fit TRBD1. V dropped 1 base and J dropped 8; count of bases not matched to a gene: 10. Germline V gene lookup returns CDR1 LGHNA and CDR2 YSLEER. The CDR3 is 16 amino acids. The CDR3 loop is CASSQVNQGVSEKLFF. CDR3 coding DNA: TGCGCCAGCAGCCAAGTCAACCAGGGGGTTTCGGAAAAACTGTTTTTT.

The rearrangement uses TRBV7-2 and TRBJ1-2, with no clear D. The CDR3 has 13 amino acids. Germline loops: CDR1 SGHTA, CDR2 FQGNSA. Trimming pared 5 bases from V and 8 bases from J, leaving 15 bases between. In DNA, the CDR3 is TGTGCCAGCAGCCCACGCGAGCGTCGGGGCTACACCTTC. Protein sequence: CASSPRERRGYTF.

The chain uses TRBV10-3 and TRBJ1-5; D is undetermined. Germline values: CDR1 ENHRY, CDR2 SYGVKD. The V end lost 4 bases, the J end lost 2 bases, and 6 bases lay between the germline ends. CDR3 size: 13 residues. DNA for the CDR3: TGTGCCATCAGTGTAACAGGCAATCAGCCCCAGCATTTT. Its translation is CAISVTGNQPQHF.

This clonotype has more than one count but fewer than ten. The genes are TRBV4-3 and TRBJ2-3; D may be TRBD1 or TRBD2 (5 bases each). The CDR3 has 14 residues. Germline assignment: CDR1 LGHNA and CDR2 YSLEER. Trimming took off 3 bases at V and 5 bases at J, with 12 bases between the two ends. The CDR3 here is CASSHEGQGDTQYF. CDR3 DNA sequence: TGCGCCAGCAGCCACGAGGGTCAGGGAGATACGCAGTATTTT.

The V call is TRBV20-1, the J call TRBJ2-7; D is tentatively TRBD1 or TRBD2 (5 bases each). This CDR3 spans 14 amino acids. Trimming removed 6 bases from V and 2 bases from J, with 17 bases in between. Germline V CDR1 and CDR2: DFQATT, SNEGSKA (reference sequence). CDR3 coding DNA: TGCAGTGCGTCACCCATCGAGGGACCCTACGAGCAGTACTTC. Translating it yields CSASPIEGPYEQYF.

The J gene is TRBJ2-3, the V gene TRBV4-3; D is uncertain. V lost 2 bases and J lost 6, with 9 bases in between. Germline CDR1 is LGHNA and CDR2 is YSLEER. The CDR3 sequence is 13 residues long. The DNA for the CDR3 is TGCGCCAGCAGCCAATCTTTCCCCGATACGCAGTATTTT. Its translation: CASSQSFPDTQYF.

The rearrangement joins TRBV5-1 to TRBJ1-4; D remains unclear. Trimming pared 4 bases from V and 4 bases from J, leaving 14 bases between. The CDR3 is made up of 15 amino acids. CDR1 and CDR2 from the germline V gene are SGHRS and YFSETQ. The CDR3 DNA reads TGCGCCAGCAGCCCCTCGGTCTTGGATAATGAAAAACTGTTTTTT. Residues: CASSPSVLDNEKLFF.

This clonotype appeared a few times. CDR3 protein: CASSYSRAGGKETQYF. The CDR3 DNA reads as TGTGCCAGCAGTTACTCCCGAGCGGGGGGGAAAGAGACCCAGTACTTC. The chain couples TRBV6-6 to TRBJ2-7; 10 bases map to TRBD2. TRBJ2-5 explains the end of the DNA better; the J call may be wrong. The V gene's germline CDR1 is MNHNY and CDR2 SVGAGI (reference sequence). CDR3 length: 16 residues.

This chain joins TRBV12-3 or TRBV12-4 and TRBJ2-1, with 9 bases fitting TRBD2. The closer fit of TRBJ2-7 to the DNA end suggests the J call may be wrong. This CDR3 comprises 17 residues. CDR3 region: CASSSGTSLWSYNEQYF. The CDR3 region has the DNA TGTGCCAGCAGTTCTGGGACTAGCCTTTGGTCCTACAATGAGCAGTACTTC.

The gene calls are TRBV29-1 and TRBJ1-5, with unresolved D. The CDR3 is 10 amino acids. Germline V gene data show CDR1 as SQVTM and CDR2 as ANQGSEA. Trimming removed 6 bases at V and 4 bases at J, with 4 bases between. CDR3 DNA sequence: TGCAGCGTCGCGAATCAGCCCCAGCATTTT. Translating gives CSVANQPQHF.

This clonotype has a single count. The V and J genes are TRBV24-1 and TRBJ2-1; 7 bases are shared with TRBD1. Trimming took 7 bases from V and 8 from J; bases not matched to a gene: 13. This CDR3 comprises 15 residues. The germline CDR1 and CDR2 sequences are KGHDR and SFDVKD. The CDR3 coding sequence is TGTGCCACCAGAAAGACCGGGACAGCGAGCGATGAGCAGTTCTTC. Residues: CATRKTGTASDEQFF.

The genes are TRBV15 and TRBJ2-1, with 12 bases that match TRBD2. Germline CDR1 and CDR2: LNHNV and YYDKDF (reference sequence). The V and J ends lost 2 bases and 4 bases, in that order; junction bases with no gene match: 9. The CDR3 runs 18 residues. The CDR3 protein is CATSRSGLAGRSYNEQFF. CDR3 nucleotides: TGTGCCACCAGCAGATCAGGACTAGCGGGGAGGTCGTACAATGAGCAGTTCTTC. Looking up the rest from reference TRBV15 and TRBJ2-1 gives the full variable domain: DAMVIQNPRYQVTQFGKPVTLSCSQTLNHNVMYWYQQKSSQAPKLLFHYYDKDFNNEADTPDNFQSRRPNTSFCFLDIRSPGLGDTAMYLCATSRSGLAGRSYNEQFFGPGTRLTVL.

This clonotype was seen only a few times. The CDR3 DNA is TGTGCCAGCAGAGGACCGGGGTTAGATACGCAGTATTTT. Its translation: CASRGPGLDTQYF. This chain uses TRBV28 with TRBJ2-3, with a possible D match to TRBD2 (5 bases). This CDR3 is built from 13 residues. Germline lookup yields CDR1 MDHEN and CDR2 SYDVKM. Trimming removed 6 bases from V and 5 bases from J, with 12 bases in between. Together with reference TRBV28 and TRBJ2-3, the CDR3 gives the full variable domain: DVKVTQSSRYLVKRTGEKVFLECVQDMDHENMFWYRQDPGLGLRLIYFSYDVKMKEKGDIPEGYSVSREKKERFSLILESASTNQTSMYLCASRGPGLDTQYFGPGTRLTVL.

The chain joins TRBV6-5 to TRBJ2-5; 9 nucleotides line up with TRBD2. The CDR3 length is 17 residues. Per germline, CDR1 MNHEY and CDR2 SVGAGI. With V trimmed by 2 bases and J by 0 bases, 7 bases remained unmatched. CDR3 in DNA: TGTGCCAGCAGTTACGGTAGCCTAGCGGGGTACCAAGAGACCCAGTACTTC. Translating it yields CASSYGSLAGYQETQYF.

CDR3 sequence (DNA): TGCAGTGCTAAGGTCGGGGGGTTCGGGTACGAGCAGTACTTC. Translating it yields CSAKVGGFGYEQYF. This chain joins TRBV20-1 and TRBJ2-7; 7 bases map to TRBD2. After removal of 4 bases from V and 4 bases from J, the junction contained 10 bases not matched to a gene. This CDR3 spans 14 amino acids. Germline V gene data show CDR1 as DFQATT and CDR2 as SNEGSKA (reference sequence).

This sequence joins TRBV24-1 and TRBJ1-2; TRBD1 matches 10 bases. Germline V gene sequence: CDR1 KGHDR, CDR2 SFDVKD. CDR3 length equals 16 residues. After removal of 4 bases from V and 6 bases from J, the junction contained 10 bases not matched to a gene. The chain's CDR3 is CATSESNWGQGNGYTF. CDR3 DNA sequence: TGTGCCACCAGTGAATCCAATTGGGGACAGGGGAATGGCTACACCTTC.